A single sample is the source of the 8 T cell receptor beta chains below, sequenced in a study of T cell responses to AZD1222 COVID-19 vaccine. The assay was immunoSEQ multiplex PCR, and TCRdb's table has in-frame clones only and misses some. The data show about 140,000 clones, roughly 92% seen once. The specimen comprised peripheral blood, sampled on day 0 of AZD1222 vaccination. These receptor sequences come from an adult in good health.

The rearrangement joins TRBV7-8 to TRBJ1-4, with D perhaps TRBD1 (5 bases). Germline CDR1 SGHVS, CDR2 FQNEAQ. There are 14 residues in the CDR3. Trimming removed 2 bases at V and 5 bases at J, with 9 bases between. The CDR3 bases are TGTGCCAGCAGCTTACGGGGGGGAAATGAAAAACTGTTTTTT. This codes for CASSLRGGNEKLFF. Complete variable domain (other parts from reference TRBV7-8 and TRBJ1-4): GAGVSQSPRYKVAKRGQDVALRCDPISGHVSLFWYQQALGQGPEFLTYFQNEAQLDKSGLPSDRFFAERPEGSVSTLKIQRTQQEDSAVYLCASSLRGGNEKLFFGSGTQLSVL.

The chain is built from TRBV3-1 (or the pseudogene TRBV3-2) and TRBJ1-3; D is perhaps TRBD1 (6 bases). Germline V gene lookup returns CDR1 LGHDT and CDR2 YNNKEL (reference sequence). The length of the CDR3 is 16 residues. Between the trimmed V and J ends, which lost 1 base and 4 bases, there was a span of 14 bases. As DNA, the CDR3 is TGTGCCAGCAGCCAAGCCGCGGGGGGCCAGGGAAACACCATATATTTT. Protein: CASSQAAGGQGNTIYF.

As concerns this clone: One end of the junction fails to match germline, which may point to a read error. The rearrangement links TRBV7-7 to TRBJ2-5; D perhaps matches TRBD1 (6 bases). The CDR3 is made up of 15 amino acids. The germline V gene encodes CDR1 SSHAT and CDR2 FNYEAQ (reference sequence). For the CDR3, the DNA is TGTGCTAGCAGCTTGGGTACAGGGAATCGCGAGACCCAGTACTTC. Residues: CASSLGTGNRETQYF.

This CDR3 reads CASSPEGKNEQFF. CDR3 DNA sequence: TGTGCCAGCAGTCCCGAGGGGAAGAATGAGCAGTTCTTC. The chain recombines TRBV12-3 or TRBV12-4 with TRBJ2-1, with D perhaps assigned TRBD1 or TRBD2 (5 bases each). The V gene lost 5 bases and the J gene lost 7 bases, with 12 bases spanning the gap. This CDR3 has 13 amino acids.

The CDR3 sequence is CASSGDRGSSYEQYF. The CDR3 nucleotides are TGTGCCAGCAGTGGCGACAGAGGATCCTCCTACGAGCAGTACTTC. V gene TRBV2 combines with J gene TRBJ2-7; the D gene is possibly TRBD1 (5 bases). Germline values: CDR1 SNHLY, CDR2 FYNNEI. The V and J ends lost 4 bases and 0 bases respectively, with 13 bases between them. The CDR3 consists of 15 residues.

V gene TRBV2 combines with J gene TRBJ1-5; D not resolved. This CDR3 contains 13 residues. V lost 7 bases and J 6 bases, leaving 13 bases between the germline ends. Germline V gene data show CDR1 as SNHLY and CDR2 as FYNNEI. This chain's CDR3 is CASNRQVGQPQHF. The CDR3 DNA reads TGTGCCAGCAATCGCCAGGTCGGTCAGCCCCAGCATTTT. Full variable domain (missing parts from reference TRBV2 and TRBJ1-5): EPEVTQTPSHQVTQMGQEVILRCVPISNHLYFYWYRQILGQKVEFLVSFYNNEISEKSEIFDDQFSVERPDGSNFTLKIRSTKLEDSAMYFCASNRQVGQPQHFGDGTRLSIL.

The chain employs TRBV24-1 and TRBJ2-1, with D unclear. Germline lookup yields CDR1 KGHDR and CDR2 SFDVKD. Trimming removed 6 bases at V and 7 bases at J, with 9 bases between. The CDR3 is 12 residues long. CDR3 sequence: CATSYGTNEQFF. As DNA, the CDR3 is TGTGCCACCAGTTATGGAACGAATGAGCAGTTCTTC.

V usage is TRBV2 and J usage is TRBJ1-1; 7 nucleotides line up with TRBD1. After removal of 8 bases from V and 5 bases from J, the junction contained 5 bases not matched to a gene. CDR3 length: 12 residues. The germline V gene has CDR1 SNHLY and CDR2 FYNNEI. The CDR3 nucleotides are TGTGCCAGCCAGGGGGATGGGACTGAAGCTTTCTTT. As protein: CASQGDGTEAFF.